The rows below give T cell receptor beta chains drawn from one sample of a study of blood T cell repertoires in COVID-19. Generated by immunoSEQ multiplex PCR, the TCRdb table keeps only in-frame clones and is missing some. The sample yields 250,000 or so clones, 83% seen once. Sequenced sample: PBMCs or T cells enriched from blood (not recorded which). The source of these receptors is a woman in her 40s who had been exposed to COVID-19. The CDR3 runs from the conserved cysteine through the conserved F or W. The D gene is left open where the match is weak. For some rows the clone size is stated as once, few or many, or as a class when expanded; others skip it.

d_gene: TRBD1
abundance: -
v_gene: TRBV4-2
j_gene: TRBJ1-1
CDR3aa: CASSFSTGVNTEAFF
CDR3nt: TGTGCCAGCAGCTTTTCAACAGGGGTCAACACTGAAGCTTTCTTT

d_gene: TRBD1
abundance: -
v_gene: TRBV19
j_gene: TRBJ1-2
CDR3aa: CASSNRGDGYTF
CDR3nt: TGTGCCAGTAGTAACAGGGGTGACGGCTACACCTTC

d_gene: TRBD2
abundance: -
v_gene: TRBV7-6
j_gene: TRBJ2-7
CDR3aa: CASSLEPPAFSGGLYEQYF
CDR3nt: TGTGCCAGCAGCTTAGAACCGCCTGCCTTTAGCGGGGGACTCTACGAGCAGTACTTC

d_gene: -
abundance: -
v_gene: TRBV3-1/TRBV3-2
j_gene: TRBJ1-1
CDR3aa: CASSQGDLHATEAFF
CDR3nt: TGTGCCAGCAGCCAAGGAGATCTTCACGCCACTGAAGCTTTCTTT

d_gene: -
abundance: -
v_gene: TRBV7-8
j_gene: TRBJ2-1
CDR3aa: CASSHVRDEQFF
CDR3nt: TGTGCCAGCAGCCACGTACGCGATGAGCAGTTCTTC

d_gene: -
abundance: -
v_gene: TRBV5-1
j_gene: TRBJ2-3
CDR3aa: CASSLSSTDTQYF
CDR3nt: TGCGCCAGCAGCCTGTCTTCCACAGATACGCAGTATTTT

d_gene: -
abundance: -
v_gene: TRBV5-1
j_gene: TRBJ2-7
CDR3aa: CASSLAHAGEQYF
CDR3nt: TGCGCCAGCAGCTTGGCCCACGCGGGCGAGCAGTACTTC

d_gene: TRBD2
abundance: -
v_gene: TRBV7-3
j_gene: TRBJ2-1
CDR3aa: CASSSTSGGASYNEQFF
CDR3nt: TGTGCCAGCAGCTCAACTAGCGGGGGGGCTTCCTACAATGAGCAGTTCTTC

d_gene: -
abundance: -
v_gene: TRBV6-5
j_gene: TRBJ1-5
CDR3aa: CASTSPMGGNQPQHF
CDR3nt: TGTGCCAGCACCTCCCCTATGGGGGGGAATCAGCCCCAGCATTTT

d_gene: -
abundance: -
v_gene: TRBV6-2/TRBV6-3
j_gene: TRBJ2-7
CDR3aa: CASSYYGGYEQYF
CDR3nt: TGTGCCAGCAGTTACTACGGCGGATACGAGCAGTACTTC

d_gene: -
abundance: -
v_gene: TRBV4-3
j_gene: TRBJ1-5
CDR3aa: CASSQSRNQPQHF
CDR3nt: TGCGCCAGCAGCCAGTCTAGAAATCAGCCCCAGCATTTT

d_gene: TRBD1
abundance: -
v_gene: TRBV6-5
j_gene: TRBJ1-5
CDR3aa: CASMTLQGAYQPQHF
CDR3nt: TGTGCCAGCATGACCCTACAGGGGGCCTACCAGCCCCAGCATTTT

d_gene: -
abundance: -
v_gene: TRBV9
j_gene: TRBJ2-2
CDR3aa: CASSVARGGFISTGELFF
CDR3nt: TGTGCCAGCAGCGTAGCAAGAGGAGGGTTCATTAGCACCGGGGAGCTGTTTTTT

d_gene: TRBD1
abundance: -
v_gene: TRBV11-3
j_gene: TRBJ2-1
CDR3aa: CASSLDRDRGFDEQFF
CDR3nt: TGTGCCAGCAGCTTAGACCGGGACAGGGGTTTCGATGAGCAGTTCTTC

d_gene: -
abundance: -
v_gene: TRBV7-9
j_gene: TRBJ1-6
CDR3aa: CASSLGGGGSPLHF
CDR3nt: TGTGCCAGCAGTTTGGGGGGGGGAGGATCACCCCTCCACTTT

d_gene: TRBD2
abundance: few
v_gene: TRBV29-1
j_gene: TRBJ2-5
CDR3aa: CSVESGLGIETQYF
CDR3nt: TGCAGCGTTGAATCCGGACTAGGGATAGAGACCCAGTACTTC

d_gene: -
abundance: -
v_gene: TRBV6-6
j_gene: TRBJ2-7
CDR3aa: CATLPGTGDYEQYF
CDR3nt: TGTGCCACCCTCCCGGGGACGGGGGACTACGAGCAGTACTTC

d_gene: -
abundance: -
v_gene: TRBV10-3
j_gene: TRBJ1-5
CDR3aa: CATRTDEQPQHF
CDR3nt: TGTGCCACCAGGACAGATGAACAGCCCCAGCATTTT

d_gene: TRBD1
abundance: -
v_gene: TRBV7-9
j_gene: TRBJ1-1
CDR3aa: CASSRLDRGLRGGTEAFF
CDR3nt: TGTGCCAGCAGCCGTCTGGACAGGGGGCTGCGGGGAGGCACTGAAGCTTTCTTT

d_gene: TRBD1
abundance: -
v_gene: TRBV2
j_gene: TRBJ1-6
CDR3aa: CASSTGQLNSPLHF
CDR3nt: TGTGCCAGCAGTACGGGACAGCTTAATTCACCCCTCCACTTT

d_gene: -
abundance: -
v_gene: TRBV28
j_gene: TRBJ2-1
CDR3aa: CASSFSPRGPYNEQFF
CDR3nt: TGTGCCAGCAGTTTTTCCCCCAGGGGACCCTACAATGAGCAGTTCTTC

d_gene: TRBD1
abundance: -
v_gene: TRBV4-1
j_gene: TRBJ1-1
CDR3aa: CASSQEKGGPSIPTEAFF
CDR3nt: TGCGCCAGCAGCCAAGAGAAAGGGGGCCCATCGATCCCCACTGAAGCTTTCTTT

d_gene: -
abundance: -
v_gene: TRBV9
j_gene: TRBJ1-2
CDR3aa: CASASGLTGYTF
CDR3nt: TGTGCCAGCGCTTCAGGGCTTACTGGCTACACCTTC

d_gene: -
abundance: -
v_gene: TRBV5-4
j_gene: TRBJ1-5
CDR3aa: CASSLGTGFDQPQHF
CDR3nt: TGTGCCAGCAGCTTGGGTACAGGGTTCGATCAGCCCCAGCATTTT

d_gene: -
abundance: -
v_gene: TRBV19
j_gene: TRBJ1-2
CDR3aa: CASSTTANYGYTF
CDR3nt: TGTGCCAGTAGTACGACAGCCAACTATGGCTACACCTTC

d_gene: -
abundance: -
v_gene: TRBV5-6
j_gene: TRBJ2-2
CDR3aa: CASSNRLGVTGELFF
CDR3nt: TGTGCCAGCAGCAATCGACTAGGGGTTACCGGGGAGCTGTTTTTT

d_gene: TRBD1
abundance: -
v_gene: TRBV3-1/TRBV3-2
j_gene: TRBJ2-2
CDR3aa: CASSHWSDRDVGTGELFF
CDR3nt: TGTGCCAGCAGCCATTGGTCGGACAGGGACGTGGGCACCGGGGAGCTGTTTTTT

d_gene: TRBD1
abundance: -
v_gene: TRBV30
j_gene: TRBJ1-1
CDR3aa: CAWSVAGGLEAFF
CDR3nt: TGTGCCTGGAGTGTAGCAGGGGGGCTTGAAGCTTTCTTT

d_gene: TRBD1
abundance: -
v_gene: TRBV5-6
j_gene: TRBJ1-4
CDR3aa: CASSLRTGRNEKLFF
CDR3nt: TGTGCCAGCAGCCTTCGGACAGGGAGGAATGAAAAACTGTTTTTT

d_gene: -
abundance: few
v_gene: TRBV7-2
j_gene: TRBJ1-5
CDR3aa: CASTSRDNQPQHF
CDR3nt: TGTGCCAGCACGTCCAGGGACAATCAGCCCCAGCATTTT

d_gene: -
abundance: once
v_gene: TRBV29-1
j_gene: TRBJ1-2
CDR3aa: CSVAVLLYGYTF
CDR3nt: TGCAGCGTTGCCGTCCTACTCTATGGCTACACCTTC

d_gene: TRBD1
abundance: -
v_gene: TRBV6-5
j_gene: TRBJ2-3
CDR3aa: CASKAGDRATDTQYF
CDR3nt: TGTGCCAGCAAAGCAGGGGACAGGGCCACAGATACGCAGTATTTT

d_gene: TRBD1
abundance: -
v_gene: TRBV29-1
j_gene: TRBJ1-1
CDR3aa: CSVDRVPSSEAFF
CDR3nt: TGCAGCGTCGACAGGGTCCCCAGCAGTGAAGCTTTCTTT

d_gene: -
abundance: -
v_gene: TRBV6-5
j_gene: TRBJ2-7
CDR3aa: CASSYGPNYEQYF
CDR3nt: TGTGCCAGCAGTTACGGTCCTAACTACGAGCAGTACTTC

d_gene: TRBD1
abundance: -
v_gene: TRBV5-1
j_gene: TRBJ2-5
CDR3aa: CASARDRGQETQYF
CDR3nt: TGCGCCAGCGCCCGGGACAGGGGGCAAGAGACCCAGTACTTC

d_gene: -
abundance: -
v_gene: TRBV11-2
j_gene: TRBJ1-2
CDR3aa: CASSLDPRGTVYGGYTF
CDR3nt: TGTGCCAGCAGCTTAGATCCCAGGGGAACGGTGTATGGTGGCTACACCTTC

d_gene: TRBD2
abundance: -
v_gene: TRBV19
j_gene: TRBJ2-5
CDR3aa: CASSGDRLAGQETQYF
CDR3nt: TGTGCCAGTAGTGGGGATCGACTAGCGGGGCAAGAGACCCAGTACTTC